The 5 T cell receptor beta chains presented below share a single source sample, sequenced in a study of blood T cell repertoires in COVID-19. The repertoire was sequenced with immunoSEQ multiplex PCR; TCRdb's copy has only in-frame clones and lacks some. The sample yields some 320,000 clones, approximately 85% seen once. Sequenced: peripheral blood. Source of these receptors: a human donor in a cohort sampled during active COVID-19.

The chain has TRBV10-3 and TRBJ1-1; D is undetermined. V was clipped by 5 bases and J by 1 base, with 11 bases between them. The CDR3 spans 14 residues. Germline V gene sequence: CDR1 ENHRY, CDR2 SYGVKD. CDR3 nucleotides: TGTGCCATCAGTTCGAACGGTCCGAACACTGAAGCTTTCTTT. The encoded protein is CAISSNGPNTEAFF.

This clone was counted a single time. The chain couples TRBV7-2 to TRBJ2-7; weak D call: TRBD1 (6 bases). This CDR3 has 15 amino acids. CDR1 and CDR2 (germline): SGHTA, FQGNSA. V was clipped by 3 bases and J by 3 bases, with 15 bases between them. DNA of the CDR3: TGTGCCAGCAGCTTCCCGGGACAACTCTTCTACGAGCAGTACTTC. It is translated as CASSFPGQLFYEQYF.

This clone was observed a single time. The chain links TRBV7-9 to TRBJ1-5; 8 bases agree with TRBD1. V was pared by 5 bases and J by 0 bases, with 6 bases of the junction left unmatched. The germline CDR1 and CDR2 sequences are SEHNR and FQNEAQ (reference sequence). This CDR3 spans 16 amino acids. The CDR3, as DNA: TGTGCCAGCAGCAGAGGACAGGGCTTTAGCAATCAGCCCCAGCATTTT. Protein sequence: CASSRGQGFSNQPQHF. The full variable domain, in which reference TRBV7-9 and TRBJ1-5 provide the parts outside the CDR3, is DTGVSQNPRHKITKRGQNVTFRCDPISEHNRLYWYRQTLGQGPEFLTYFQNEAQLEKSRLLSDRFSAERPKGSFSTLEIQRTEQGDSAMYLCASSRGQGFSNQPQHFGDGTRLSIL.

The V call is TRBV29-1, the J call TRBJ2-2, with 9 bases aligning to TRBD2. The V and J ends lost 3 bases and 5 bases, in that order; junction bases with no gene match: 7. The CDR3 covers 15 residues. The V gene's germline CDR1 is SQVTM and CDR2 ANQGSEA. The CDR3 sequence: CSVEETSGNTGELFF. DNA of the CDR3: TGCAGCGTTGAGGAGACTAGCGGTAATACCGGGGAGCTGTTTTTT.

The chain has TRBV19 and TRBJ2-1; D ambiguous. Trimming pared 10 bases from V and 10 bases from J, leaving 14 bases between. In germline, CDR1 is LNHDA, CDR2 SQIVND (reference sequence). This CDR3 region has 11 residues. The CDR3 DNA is TGTGCCACAAACGCTAATCGAGAGCAGTTCTTC. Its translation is CATNANREQFF.